A selection of T cell receptor beta chains follows, all from one sample in a study of cytomegalovirus exposure and HLA in healthy donors. TCRdb's copy holds only in-frame clones and misses some; the assay was immunoSEQ multiplex PCR. The sample lists roughly 220,000 clones; over 80% were seen once. Sequenced material: PBMCs. The receptors here all came from a woman younger than 45 in good health and CMV-seropositive. Each CDR3 is given with its conserved first and last residue. Each record gives: CDR3 protein, CDR3 DNA, D gene, CDR3 length, clone size, V gene, J gene. D genes are given only for firm matches. The size of a clone is reported for some rows only, either as once, few or many, or as a class for expanded clones.

cdr3_aa: CSVEDRPYEQYF; cdr3_nt: TGCAGCGTTGAAGATCGGCCTTACGAGCAGTACTTC; d_call: NA; cdr3_length: 12; clone_size: NA; v_call: TRBV29-1; j_call: TRBJ2-7
cdr3_aa: CSVEAQFF; cdr3_nt: TGCAGCGTGGAGGCGCAGTTCTTC; d_call: NA; cdr3_length: 8; clone_size: NA; v_call: TRBV29-1; j_call: TRBJ2-1
cdr3_aa: CASSLTGVSYNEQFF; cdr3_nt: TGTGCCAGCAGTCTGACGGGAGTATCCTACAATGAGCAGTTCTTC; d_call: NA; cdr3_length: 15; clone_size: NA; v_call: TRBV6-4; j_call: TRBJ2-1
cdr3_aa: CASSSPPYEQYF; cdr3_nt: TGTGCCAGCAGTTCCCCGCCCTACGAGCAGTACTTC; d_call: NA; cdr3_length: 12; clone_size: NA; v_call: TRBV28; j_call: TRBJ2-7
cdr3_aa: CASSLVASTGELFF; cdr3_nt: TGCGCCAGCAGCTTGGTGGCTTCCACCGGGGAGCTGTTTTTT; d_call: NA; cdr3_length: 14; clone_size: many; v_call: TRBV5-1; j_call: TRBJ2-2
cdr3_aa: CAIHRDEKLFF; cdr3_nt: TGTGCCATTCACAGGGATGAAAAACTGTTTTTT; d_call: NA; cdr3_length: 11; clone_size: NA; v_call: TRBV2; j_call: TRBJ1-4
cdr3_aa: CASSRGTESYGYTF; cdr3_nt: TGCGCCAGCAGCCGCGGGACAGAATCCTATGGCTACACCTTC; d_call: TRBD1; cdr3_length: 14; clone_size: NA; v_call: TRBV4-1; j_call: TRBJ1-2
cdr3_aa: CAWSAGSPGLGEQFF; cdr3_nt: TGTGCCTGGAGCGCCGGGTCCCCGGGCTTGGGTGAGCAGTTCTTC; d_call: NA; cdr3_length: 15; clone_size: NA; v_call: TRBV30; j_call: TRBJ2-1
cdr3_aa: CASSLSGVEQYF; cdr3_nt: TGTGCCAGCAGCTTATCAGGGGTCGAGCAGTACTTC; d_call: NA; cdr3_length: 12; clone_size: NA; v_call: TRBV11-2; j_call: TRBJ2-7
cdr3_aa: CASSLIGGLDTEAFF; cdr3_nt: TGTGCCAGCAGTTTAATCGGGGGGTTAGACACTGAAGCTTTCTTT; d_call: NA; cdr3_length: 15; clone_size: NA; v_call: TRBV27; j_call: TRBJ1-1
cdr3_aa: CASSQESAATGNTIYF; cdr3_nt: TGCGCCAGCAGCCAAGAATCGGCAGCAACTGGAAACACCATATATTTT; d_call: NA; cdr3_length: 16; clone_size: NA; v_call: TRBV4-1; j_call: TRBJ1-3
cdr3_aa: CASSEPWEGAYNEQFF; cdr3_nt: TGTGCCAGCAGTGAACCCTGGGAGGGAGCCTACAATGAGCAGTTCTTC; d_call: TRBD2; cdr3_length: 16; clone_size: many; v_call: TRBV6-1; j_call: TRBJ2-1
cdr3_aa: CASSPPLRREQYF; cdr3_nt: TGTGCCAGCTCACCACCCCTCCGGCGCGAGCAGTACTTC; d_call: NA; cdr3_length: 13; clone_size: NA; v_call: TRBV18; j_call: TRBJ2-7